A single sample gave rise to the 2 T cell receptor beta chains below, sequenced in a study of T cell responses to AZD1222 COVID-19 vaccine. Using immunoSEQ multiplex PCR, the repertoire was profiled, and TCRdb retains in-frame clones only, with some absent. This sample has roughly 130,000 clones; around 90% occur once, and the top ten carry 1.5%. This sample comprised peripheral blood, obtained on day 0 of AZD1222 vaccination. These receptors originate from an adult in good health.

The V and J genes are TRBV19 and TRBJ2-1, with 13 bases matching TRBD2. Losses at the gene ends were 9 bases for V and 3 bases for J; bases not matched to a gene: 8. Germline V gene lookup returns CDR1 LNHDA and CDR2 SQIVND (reference sequence). CDR3 length: 16 residues. The CDR3 reads CASHPGLAGFYNEQFF. The CDR3 nucleotides are TGTGCCAGCCACCCGGGACTAGCGGGATTCTACAATGAGCAGTTCTTC.

The chain links TRBV24-1 to TRBJ2-1; possible D gene TRBD1, 5 bases. The CDR3 runs 12 residues. CDR1 KGHDR and CDR2 SFDVKD come from the germline V gene. Trimming cost V 4 bases and J 8 bases, with 8 bases left between them. CDR3 nucleotide sequence: TGTGCCACCAGTGAAAGGGGCGATGAGCAGTTCTTC. Residues: CATSERGDEQFF.